This T cell receptor beta chain appears in the sequencing data of a study of blood T cell repertoires in COVID-19. Study at large: Acute and convalescent COVID-19 specimens originated in the United States, Italy and Spain. From T cells, B-cell-depleted T cells, or PBMCs came the material, which was cDNA or gDNA.

In germline, CDR1 is MNHNS, CDR2 SASEGT. The CDR3 is made up of 15 amino acids. With 3 bases clipped from V and 5 bases from J, the junction kept 5 bases outside the gene matches. In the source study's methods: Scientists estimated how many nucleated cells there were by amplifying reference gene primers. Libraries were prepared by immunoSEQ multiplex PCR; TCRdb keeps only in-frame clonotypes and omits some of them. That table furnishes V, J and clone size, whereas the DNA furnished D and trimming. The sample carries about 49,000 clones, 80% to 90% recorded once. The TCR was taken from a woman aged 60-75 years with acute or convalescent COVID-19. The sequenced sample was peripheral blood. The chain recombines TRBV6-1 with TRBJ2-3; 10 bases agree with TRBD2. As DNA, the CDR3 is TGTGCCAGCAGTGACCTAGCGGGAGCAATAGATACGCAGTATTTT. It codes for CASSDLAGAIDTQYF.